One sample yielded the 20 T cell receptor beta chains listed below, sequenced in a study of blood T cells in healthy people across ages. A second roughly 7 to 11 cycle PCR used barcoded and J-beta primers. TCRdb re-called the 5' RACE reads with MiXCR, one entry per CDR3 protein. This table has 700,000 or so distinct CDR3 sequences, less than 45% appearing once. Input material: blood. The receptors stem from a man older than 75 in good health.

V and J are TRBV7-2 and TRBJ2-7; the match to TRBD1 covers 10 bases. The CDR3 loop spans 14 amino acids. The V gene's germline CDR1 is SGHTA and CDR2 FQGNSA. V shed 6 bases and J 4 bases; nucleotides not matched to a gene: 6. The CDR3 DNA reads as TGTGCCAGCAGTCGACAGGGGGCTCAGTACGAGCAGTACTTC. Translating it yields CASSRQGAQYEQYF.

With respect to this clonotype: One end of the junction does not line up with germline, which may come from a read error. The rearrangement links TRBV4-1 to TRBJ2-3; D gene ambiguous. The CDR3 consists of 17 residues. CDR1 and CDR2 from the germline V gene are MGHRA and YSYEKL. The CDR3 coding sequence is TGCACCAGCAGCCAAGATCTCGGCCCGACTAGCACAGATACGCAGTATTTT. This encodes CTSSQDLGPTSTDTQYF.

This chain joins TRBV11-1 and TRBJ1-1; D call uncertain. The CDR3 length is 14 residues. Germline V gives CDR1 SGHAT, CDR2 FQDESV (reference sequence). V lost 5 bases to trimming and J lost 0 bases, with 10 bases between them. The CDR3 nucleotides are TGTGCCAGCAGCGCGGCCAACTTGAACACTGAAGCTTTCTTT. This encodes CASSAANLNTEAFF. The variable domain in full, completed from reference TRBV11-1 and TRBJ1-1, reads EAEVAQSPRYKITEKSQAVAFWCDPISGHATLYWYRQILGQGPELLVQFQDESVVDDSQLPKDRFSAERLKGVDSTLKIQPAELGDSAMYLCASSAANLNTEAFFGQGTRLTVV.

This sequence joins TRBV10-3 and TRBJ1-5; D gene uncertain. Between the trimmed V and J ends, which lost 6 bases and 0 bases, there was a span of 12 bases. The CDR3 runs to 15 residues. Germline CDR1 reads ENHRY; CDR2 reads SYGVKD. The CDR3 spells CAIRKDGNSNQPQHF. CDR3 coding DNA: TGTGCCATCAGAAAAGACGGAAATAGCAATCAGCCCCAGCATTTT.

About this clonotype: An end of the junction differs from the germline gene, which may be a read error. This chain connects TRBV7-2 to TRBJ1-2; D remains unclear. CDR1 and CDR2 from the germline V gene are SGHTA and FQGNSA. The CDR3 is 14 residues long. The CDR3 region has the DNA TGTGCCAGCAGCTTAGGTAGCCCGAACTCTGGCTACACCTTC. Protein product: CASSLGSPNSGYTF.

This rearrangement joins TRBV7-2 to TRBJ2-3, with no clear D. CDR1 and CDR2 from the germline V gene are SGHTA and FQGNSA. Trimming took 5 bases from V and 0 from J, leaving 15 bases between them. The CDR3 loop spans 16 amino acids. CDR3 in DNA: TGTGCCAGCAGCCCCGTACTCGGTTCGAGCACAGATACGCAGTATTTT. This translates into CASSPVLGSSTDTQYF.

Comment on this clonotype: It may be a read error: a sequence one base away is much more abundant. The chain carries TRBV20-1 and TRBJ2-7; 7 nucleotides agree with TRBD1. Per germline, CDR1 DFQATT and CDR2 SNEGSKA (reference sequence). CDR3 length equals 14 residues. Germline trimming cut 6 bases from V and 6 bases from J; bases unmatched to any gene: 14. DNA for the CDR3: TGCAGTGCCACACGAGCAGGGGGTCAGTCCGAGCAGTACTTC. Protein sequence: CSATRAGGQSEQYF.

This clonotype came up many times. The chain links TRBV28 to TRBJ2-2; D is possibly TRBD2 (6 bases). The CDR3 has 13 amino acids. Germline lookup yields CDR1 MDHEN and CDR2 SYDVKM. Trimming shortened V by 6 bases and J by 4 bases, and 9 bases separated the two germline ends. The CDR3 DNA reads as TGTGCCAGCAGAAAGACTAGCACCGGGGAGCTGTTTTTT. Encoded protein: CASRKTSTGELFF.

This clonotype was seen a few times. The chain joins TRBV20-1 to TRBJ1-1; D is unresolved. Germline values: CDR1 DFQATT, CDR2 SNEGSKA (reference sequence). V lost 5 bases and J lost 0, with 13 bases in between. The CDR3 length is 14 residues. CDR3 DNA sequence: TGCAGTGCTGGCACCTTTAACCTGAACACTGAAGCTTTCTTT. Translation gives CSAGTFNLNTEAFF.

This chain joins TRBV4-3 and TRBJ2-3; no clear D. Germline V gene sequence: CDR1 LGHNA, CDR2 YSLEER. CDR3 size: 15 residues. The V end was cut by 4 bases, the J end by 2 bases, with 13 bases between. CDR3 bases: TGCGCCAGCAGCCTACAATTCCCATCCACAGATACGCAGTATTTT. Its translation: CASSLQFPSTDTQYF.

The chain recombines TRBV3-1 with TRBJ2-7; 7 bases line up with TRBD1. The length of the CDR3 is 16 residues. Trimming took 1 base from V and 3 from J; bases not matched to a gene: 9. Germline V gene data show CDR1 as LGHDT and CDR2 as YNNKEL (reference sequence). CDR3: CASSQARQGLSYEQYF. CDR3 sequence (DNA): TGTGCCAGCAGCCAAGCCCGACAGGGTCTGAGCTACGAGCAGTACTTC.

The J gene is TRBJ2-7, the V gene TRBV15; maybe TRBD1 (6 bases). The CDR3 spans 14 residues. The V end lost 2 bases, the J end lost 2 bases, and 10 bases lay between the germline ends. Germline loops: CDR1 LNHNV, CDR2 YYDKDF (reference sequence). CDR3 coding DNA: TGTGCCACCAGCAGAAGGACAGAGCCCTACGAGCAGTACTTC. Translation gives CATSRRTEPYEQYF.

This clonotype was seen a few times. The CDR3 DNA reads TGTGCCAGCAAATGGGACAGGGTTGGAGAGCAGTACTTC. Amino acids: CASKWDRVGEQYF. V and J are TRBV7-2 and TRBJ2-5; the match to TRBD1 covers 9 bases. V lost 7 bases and J lost 11; bases outside the gene matches: 11. The CDR3 extends over 13 amino acids. Germline V lookup: CDR1 SGHTA, CDR2 FQGNSA.

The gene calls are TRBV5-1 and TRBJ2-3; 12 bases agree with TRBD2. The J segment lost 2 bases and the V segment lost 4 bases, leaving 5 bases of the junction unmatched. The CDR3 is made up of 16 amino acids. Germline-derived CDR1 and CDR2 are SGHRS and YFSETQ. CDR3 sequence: CASSPASGGATDTQYF. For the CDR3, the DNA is TGCGCCAGCAGCCCCGCTAGCGGGGGGGCCACAGATACGCAGTATTTT.

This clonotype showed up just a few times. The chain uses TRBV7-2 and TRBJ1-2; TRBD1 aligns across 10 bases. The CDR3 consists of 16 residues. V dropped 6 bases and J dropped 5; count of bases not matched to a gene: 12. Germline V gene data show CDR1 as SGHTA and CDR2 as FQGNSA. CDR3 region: CASSLDRGREGYGYTF. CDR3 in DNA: TGTGCCAGCAGTCTCGACAGGGGGCGCGAGGGGTATGGCTACACCTTC.

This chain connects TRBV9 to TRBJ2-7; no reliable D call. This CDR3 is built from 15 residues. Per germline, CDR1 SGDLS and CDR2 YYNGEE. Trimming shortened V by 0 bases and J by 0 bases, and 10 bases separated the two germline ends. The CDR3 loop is CASSVGLLSSYEQYF. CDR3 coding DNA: TGTGCCAGCAGCGTAGGACTCCTGAGCTCCTACGAGCAGTACTTC.

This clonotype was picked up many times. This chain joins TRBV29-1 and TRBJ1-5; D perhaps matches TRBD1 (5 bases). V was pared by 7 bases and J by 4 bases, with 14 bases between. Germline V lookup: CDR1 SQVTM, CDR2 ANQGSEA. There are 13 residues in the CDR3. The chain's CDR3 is CSAIWGSNQPQHF. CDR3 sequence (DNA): TGCAGCGCTATATGGGGGAGTAATCAGCCCCAGCATTTT.

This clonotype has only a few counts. CDR3 nucleotides: TGTGCCAGCAGCCGGGTGGACCACAGCTACGAGCAGTACTTC. Encoded protein: CASSRVDHSYEQYF. V usage is TRBV5-6 and J usage is TRBJ2-7, with D unclear. This CDR3 is 14 amino acids long. V was cut by 4 bases and J by 3 bases, with 14 bases left in between. CDR1 and CDR2 from the germline V gene are SGHDT and YYEEEE. The full variable domain, its missing parts supplied by reference TRBV5-6 and TRBJ2-7, is DAGVTQSPTHLIKTRGQQVTLRCSPKSGHDTVSWYQQALGQGPQFIFQYYEEEERQRGNFPDRFSGHQFPNYSSELNVNALLLGDSALYLCASSRVDHSYEQYFGPGTRLTVT.

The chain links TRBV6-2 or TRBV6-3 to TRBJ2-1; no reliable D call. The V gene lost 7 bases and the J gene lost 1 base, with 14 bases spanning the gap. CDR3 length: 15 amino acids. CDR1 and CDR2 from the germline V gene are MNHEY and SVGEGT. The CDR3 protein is CASTPNPESYNEQFF. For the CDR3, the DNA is TGTGCCAGCACCCCTAACCCAGAGTCCTACAATGAGCAGTTCTTC.

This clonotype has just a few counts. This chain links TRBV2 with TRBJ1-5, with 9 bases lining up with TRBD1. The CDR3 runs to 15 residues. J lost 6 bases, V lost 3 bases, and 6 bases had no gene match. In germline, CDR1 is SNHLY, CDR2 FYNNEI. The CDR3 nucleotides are TGTGCCAGCAGTGACGCACAGGGGGCGGTTCAGCCCCAGCATTTT. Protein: CASSDAQGAVQPQHF.